Presented here are 17 T cell receptor beta chains from one specimen sequenced in a study of breast tumors, draining lymph nodes, adjacent tissues. Using its own MiXCR run on the multiplex PCR reads, TCRdb lists one record per CDR3 protein. The data show 150,000 to 200,000 distinct CDR3 sequences, with 33% seen just once and 3.5% to 4.5% held by the top ten. Axillary draining lymph nodes of breast cancer patients supplied the node samples. Sequenced: axillary lymph node tissue. The receptors derive from a female donor with breast cancer. Some clones in this sample may be carry-over from other donors' samples.

The chain has TRBV25-1 and TRBJ1-6, with D tentatively TRBD1 (6 bases). Deletions cut 4 bases from V and 10 bases from J, with 20 bases between. The V gene's germline CDR1 is MGHDK and CDR2 SYGVNS. This CDR3 contains 16 residues. The CDR3 protein is CASSATRGAGFSPLHF. CDR3 sequence (DNA): TGTGCCAGCAGTGCAACGAGGGGGGCCGGTTTCTCACCCCTCCACTTT.

This clonotype has at least ten counts. The V call is TRBV5-1, the J call TRBJ1-4; possibly TRBD1 for D (5 bases). Deletions cut 4 bases from V and 7 bases from J, with 14 bases between. This CDR3 comprises 14 residues. Germline lookup yields CDR1 SGHRS and CDR2 YFSETQ. This CDR3 is CASSTGTRGEKLFF. CDR3 sequence (DNA): TGCGCCAGCAGCACGGGGACGAGGGGTGAAAAACTGTTTTTT.

This clonotype was recorded many times. V is TRBV20-1 and J is TRBJ2-1; D may be TRBD1 or TRBD2 (7 bases each). This CDR3 spans 17 amino acids. V was trimmed by 0 bases and J by 7 bases, leaving 22 bases between them. CDR1 DFQATT and CDR2 SNEGSKA come from the germline V gene (reference sequence). In DNA, the CDR3 is TGCAGTGCTAGAGATCCCCTCAGGCCCAGGGGGGGTAATGAGCAGTTCTTC. The encoded protein is CSARDPLRPRGGNEQFF.

This clonotype was seen only a few times. V gene TRBV28 combines with J gene TRBJ1-5; the D is unclear. The CDR3 has 12 amino acids. Germline-derived CDR1 and CDR2 are MDHEN and SYDVKM. Trimming pared 3 bases from V and 5 bases from J, leaving 5 bases between. The CDR3 region is CASSFSHQPQHF. CDR3 bases: TGTGCCAGCAGTTTTAGTCATCAGCCCCAGCATTTT. The whole variable domain, remainder taken from reference TRBV28 and TRBJ1-5, is DVKVTQSSRYLVKRTGEKVFLECVQDMDHENMFWYRQDPGLGLRLIYFSYDVKMKEKGDIPEGYSVSREKKERFSLILESASTNQTSMYLCASSFSHQPQHFGDGTRLSIL.

Concerning this clonotype: A read error may be the cause here, since a much bigger clone is one base away. The genes are TRBV3-1 and TRBJ2-3, with 10 bases matching TRBD2. Germline assignment: CDR1 LGHDT and CDR2 YNNKEL (reference sequence). The CDR3 has 15 amino acids. This CDR3 is CASHPSGSISDTQCF. CDR3 coding DNA: TGTGCCAGCCACCCTAGCGGGAGTATCTCAGATACGCAGTGTTTT.

This clonotype was seen many times. The V call is TRBV20-1, the J call TRBJ1-5; 7 nucleotides align to TRBD1. The V and J ends lost 5 bases and 4 bases, in that order; junction bases with no gene match: 11. This CDR3 region has 15 residues. CDR1 and CDR2 from the germline V gene are DFQATT and SNEGSKA (reference sequence). The CDR3 here is CSALPPGQKNQPQHF. DNA for the CDR3: TGCAGTGCTCTCCCCCCGGGACAGAAGAATCAGCCCCAGCATTTT.

The CDR3 DNA follows: TGTGCCAAGCACACCTACTATGGCTACACCTTC. This encodes CAKHTYYGYTF. The chain carries TRBV7-2 and TRBJ1-2; D is ambiguous. V gave up 10 bases and J gave up 3 bases, with 9 bases separating them. CDR3 length: 11 amino acids. Per germline, CDR1 SGHTA and CDR2 FQGNSA.

This clonotype has more than one count but fewer than ten. Germline is not matched at one junction end, which may reflect a read error. The V call is TRBV11-2, the J call TRBJ2-1, with TRBD2 matching over 11 bases. This CDR3 has 16 amino acids. Looked up from germline, CDR1 is SGHAT and CDR2 is FQNNGV. CDR3 sequence (DNA): TGTGCCAGCAGGTCCCCTCTAGCGGGGGGCTACAGTGAGCAGTTCTTC. This sequence encodes CASRSPLAGGYSEQFF.

This clonotype occurred many times. The V and J genes are TRBV4-1 and TRBJ2-1, with 7 bases fitting TRBD2. The V gene end was trimmed by 0 bases and the J gene end by 2 bases; junction bases not matched to a gene: 1. The germline V gene has CDR1 MGHRA and CDR2 YSYEKL. The CDR3 has 15 amino acids. Here the CDR3 DNA reads TGCGCCAGCAGCCAAGAGGGGACTACCTACAATGAGCAGTTCTTC. This sequence encodes CASSQEGTTYNEQFF.

A remark on this clonotype: A read error may produce the germline difference seen at one junction end. This chain uses TRBV20-1 with TRBJ1-4; TRBD1 is a possible D gene (6 bases). This CDR3 is built from 13 residues. Germline V CDR1 and CDR2: DFQATT, SNEGSKA (reference sequence). The CDR3 loop reads CSARGHTRDTHIF. The CDR3 DNA sequence: TGCAGTGCTAGAGGTCACACCCGGGACACTCACATTTTT.

This clonotype was observed at least ten times. The V call is TRBV13, the J call TRBJ2-1; TRBD2 agrees at 10 bases. The V gene's germline CDR1 is PRHDT and CDR2 FYEKMQ (reference sequence). V was clipped by 5 bases and J by 1 base; unmatched bases: 5. This CDR3 has 16 residues. CDR3 in DNA: TGTGCCAGCAGCACAACTAGCGGGGCATCCTACAATGAGCAGTTCTTC. It translates to CASSTTSGASYNEQFF. The complete variable domain, with remaining parts taken from reference TRBV13 and TRBJ2-1, reads AAGVIQSPRHLIKEKRETATLKCYPIPRHDTVYWYQQGPGQDPQFLISFYEKMQSDKGSIPDRFSAQQFSDYHSELNMSSLELGDSALYFCASSTTSGASYNEQFFGPGTRLTVL.

V gene TRBV6-5 combines with J gene TRBJ2-1; 7 nucleotides match TRBD1. CDR3 length equals 15 residues. Looked up from germline, CDR1 is MNHEY and CDR2 is SVGAGI. The V segment lost 5 bases and the J segment 5 bases; nucleotides outside the gene matches: 9. The CDR3 nucleotides read TGTGCCAGCAGTAAGAGACAGGGTCCCCACAATGAGCAGTTCTTC. This codes for CASSKRQGPHNEQFF.

A single count supports this clonotype. This chain joins TRBV25-1 and TRBJ2-7; 8 positions match TRBD1. J lost 3 bases, V lost 4 bases, and 8 bases had no gene match. CDR3 length equals 15 residues. CDR1 is MGHDK and CDR2 is SYGVNS in the germline V gene. In DNA form, the CDR3 reads TGTGCCAGCAGTGCTAGGACAGGGATCCTCTACGAGCAGTACTTC. It is translated as CASSARTGILYEQYF.

Ten or more counts support this clonotype. The J gene is TRBJ2-7, the V gene TRBV6-5; D tentatively reads TRBD1 or TRBD2 (5 bases each). The CDR3 runs to 13 residues. V was cut by 5 bases and J by 4 bases, with 12 bases left in between. Germline assignment: CDR1 MNHEY and CDR2 SVGAGI. The CDR3 loop is CASSPGTLYEQYF. Here the CDR3 DNA reads TGTGCCAGCAGTCCGGGGACCTTATACGAGCAGTACTTC.

The chain recombines TRBV7-2 with TRBJ1-5; 10 positions match TRBD1. The CDR3 spans 13 residues. The germline V gene encodes CDR1 SGHTA and CDR2 FQGNSA. With V trimmed by 5 bases and J by 8 bases, 3 bases remained unmatched. The CDR3 DNA follows: TGTGCCAGCAGCACGGGACAGGGGAAGCCCCAGCATTTT. This codes for CASSTGQGKPQHF.

This clonotype occurred many times. The chain joins TRBV19 to TRBJ2-3, with TRBD2 identical over 10 bases. The CDR3 has 14 residues. V lost 6 bases, J lost 7 bases, and 7 bases stayed unmatched. Germline V gene data show CDR1 as LNHDA and CDR2 as SQIVND (reference sequence). The CDR3 region is CASSKIAGGNTQYF. CDR3 bases: TGTGCCAGTAGCAAGATAGCGGGAGGAAATACGCAGTATTTT.

The table lists this clonotype with many counts. J is TRBJ2-1 and V is TRBV7-8; TRBD2 matches at 13 bases. Losses at the gene ends were 6 bases for V and 4 bases for J; bases not matched to a gene: 3. The CDR3 sequence is 15 residues long. CDR1 is SGHVS, CDR2 FQNEAQ, per germline. The CDR3 DNA reads TGTGCCAGCAGGCTACTAGCGGGAGGGTACAATGAGCAGTTCTTC. It codes for CASRLLAGGYNEQFF.